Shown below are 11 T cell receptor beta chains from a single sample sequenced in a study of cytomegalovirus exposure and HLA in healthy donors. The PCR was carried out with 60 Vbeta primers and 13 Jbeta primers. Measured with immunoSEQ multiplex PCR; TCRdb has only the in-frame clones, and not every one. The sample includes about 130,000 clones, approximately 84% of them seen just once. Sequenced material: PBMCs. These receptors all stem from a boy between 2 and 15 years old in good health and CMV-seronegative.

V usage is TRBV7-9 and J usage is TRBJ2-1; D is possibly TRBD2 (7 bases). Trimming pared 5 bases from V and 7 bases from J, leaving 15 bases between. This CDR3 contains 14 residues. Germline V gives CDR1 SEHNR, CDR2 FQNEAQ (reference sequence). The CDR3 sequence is CASSSLEGGNEQFF. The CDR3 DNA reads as TGTGCCAGCAGCAGCCTAGAGGGGGGGAATGAGCAGTTCTTC.

The CDR3 sequence: CASSSTWDTQYF. CDR3 coding DNA: TGTGCCAGCAGCTCAACTTGGGATACGCAGTATTTT. The chain links TRBV13 to TRBJ2-3, with D hard to call. This CDR3 region has 12 residues. V lost 4 bases and J 6 bases, leaving 8 bases between the germline ends. CDR1 is PRHDT and CDR2 is FYEKMQ in the germline V gene (reference sequence).

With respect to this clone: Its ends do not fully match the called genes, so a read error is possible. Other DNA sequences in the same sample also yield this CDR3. The CDR3 loop reads CASSYTPGNTEAFF. For the CDR3, the DNA is TGTGCCAGTAGTTATACCCCCGGGAACACTGAAGCTTTCTTT. This chain uses TRBV6-5 with TRBJ1-1; no clear D gene. CDR1 is MNHEY, CDR2 SVGAGI, per germline. CDR3 size: 14 residues.

The CDR3 sequence: CASSFEAGHYGYTF. The CDR3 region has the DNA TGTGCCAGCAGCTTCGAGGCAGGGCACTATGGCTACACCTTC. V usage is TRBV14 and J usage is TRBJ1-2; perhaps TRBD1 as D (5 bases). Trimming cost V 5 bases and J 3 bases, with 13 bases left between them. Germline assignment: CDR1 SGHDN and CDR2 FVKESK. The CDR3 loop spans 14 amino acids.

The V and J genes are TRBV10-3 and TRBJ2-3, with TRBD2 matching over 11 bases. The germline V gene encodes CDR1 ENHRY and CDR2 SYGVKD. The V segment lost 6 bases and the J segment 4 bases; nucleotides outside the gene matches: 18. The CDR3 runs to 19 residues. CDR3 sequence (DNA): TGTGCCATCAGCGGCCCGGGGACGTCGGGACTAGCGGCCCCAGATACGCAGTATTTT. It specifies CAISGPGTSGLAAPDTQYF.

This CDR3 reads CASSHWTSGFYEQYF. The CDR3 coding sequence is TGCGCCAGCAGTCACTGGACTAGCGGATTCTACGAGCAGTACTTC. The chain couples TRBV4-3 to TRBJ2-7, with TRBD2 matching 10 bases. There are 15 residues in the CDR3. Germline V gives CDR1 LGHNA, CDR2 YSLEER. V was pared by 6 bases and J by 3 bases, with 8 bases of the junction left unmatched.

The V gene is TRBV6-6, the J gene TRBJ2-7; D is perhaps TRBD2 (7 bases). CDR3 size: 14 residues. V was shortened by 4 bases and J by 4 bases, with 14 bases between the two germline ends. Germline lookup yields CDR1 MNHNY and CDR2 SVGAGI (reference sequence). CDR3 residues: CASSSEGRGYEQYV. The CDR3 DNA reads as TGTGCCAGCAGTTCTGAAGGGAGGGGGTACGAGCAGTACGTC.

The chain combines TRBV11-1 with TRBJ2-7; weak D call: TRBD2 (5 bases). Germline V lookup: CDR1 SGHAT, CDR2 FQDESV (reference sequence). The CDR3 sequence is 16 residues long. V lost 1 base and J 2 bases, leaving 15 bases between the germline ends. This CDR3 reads CASSLGIGELAYEQYV. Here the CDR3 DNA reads TGTGCCAGCAGCTTAGGTATTGGGGAGTTAGCCTACGAGCAGTACGTC.

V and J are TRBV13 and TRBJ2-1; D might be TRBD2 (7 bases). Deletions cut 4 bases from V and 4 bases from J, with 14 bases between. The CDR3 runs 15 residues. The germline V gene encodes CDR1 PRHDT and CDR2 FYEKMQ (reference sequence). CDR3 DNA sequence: TGTGCCAGCAGCTCGGGGGGCTATAGTTACAATGAGCAGTTCTTC. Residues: CASSSGGYSYNEQFF.

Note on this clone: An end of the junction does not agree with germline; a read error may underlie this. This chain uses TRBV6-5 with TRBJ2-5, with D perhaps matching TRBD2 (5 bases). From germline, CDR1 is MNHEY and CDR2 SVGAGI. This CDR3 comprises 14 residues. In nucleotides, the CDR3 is TGTGCCAGCAGTTACGGAGGCCTTCAAGGGACCCAGTACTTC. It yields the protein CASSYGGLQGTQYF.

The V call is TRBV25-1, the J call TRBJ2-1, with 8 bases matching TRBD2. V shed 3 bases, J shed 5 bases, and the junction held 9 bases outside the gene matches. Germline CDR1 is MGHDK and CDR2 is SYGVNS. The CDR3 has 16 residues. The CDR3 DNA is TGTGCCAGCAGTGACCCCGGGGGGGGAAGGAACAATGAGCAGTTCTTC. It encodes CASSDPGGGRNNEQFF.